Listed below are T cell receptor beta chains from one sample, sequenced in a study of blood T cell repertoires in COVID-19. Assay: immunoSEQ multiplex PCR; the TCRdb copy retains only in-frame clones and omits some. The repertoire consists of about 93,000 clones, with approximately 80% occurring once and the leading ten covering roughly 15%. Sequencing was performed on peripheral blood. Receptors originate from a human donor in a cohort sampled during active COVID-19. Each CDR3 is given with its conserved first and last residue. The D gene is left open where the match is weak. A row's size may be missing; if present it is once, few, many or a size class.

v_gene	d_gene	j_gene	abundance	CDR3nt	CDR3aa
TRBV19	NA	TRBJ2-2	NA	TGTGCCAGCGGGGACCCGGGGGCGACCCGGACAGGAGTTTACACCGGGGAGCTGTTTTTT	CASGDPGATRTGVYTGELFF
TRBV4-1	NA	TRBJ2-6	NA	TGCGCCAGCAGCCAGAACCGGTACGGGGTACCTGGGGCCAACGTCCTGACTTTC	CASSQNRYGVPGANVLTF
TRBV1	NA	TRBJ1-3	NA	NA	CTSSHTGVGSGNTIYF
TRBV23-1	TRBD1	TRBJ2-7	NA	TGCGCCAGCAGTCAACCGCCCGGACAGGGCTCCTACGAGCAGTACTTC	CASSQPPGQGSYEQYF
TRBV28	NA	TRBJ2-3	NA	TGTGCCAGCCGAGACATAAGCACAGATACGCAGTATTTT	CASRDISTDTQYF
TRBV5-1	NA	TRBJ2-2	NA	TGCGCCAGCAGCCCCTTTCCGGGGGAAGGGACCGGGGAGCTGTTTTTT	CASSPFPGEGTGELFF
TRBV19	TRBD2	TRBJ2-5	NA	TGTGCCAGTAGTATCCTCCACAGCGGGAGGCTGGAGACCCAGTACTTC	CASSILHSGRLETQYF
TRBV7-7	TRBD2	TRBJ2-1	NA	TGTGCTAGCAGCTTAGGTCTAGCGGGGGGAGGAAATGAGCAGTTCTTC	CASSLGLAGGGNEQFF
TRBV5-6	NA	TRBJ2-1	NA	TGTGCCAGCAGCTTTGATTTGCGATACAATGAGCAGTTCTTC	CASSFDLRYNEQFF
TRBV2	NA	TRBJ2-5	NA	TGTGCCAGCAGTGAAGGAGGAGAGACCCAGTACTTC	CASSEGGETQYF
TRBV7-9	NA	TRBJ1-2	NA	TGTGCCAGCACCCTACTGCGAGATGGCTACACCTTC	CASTLLRDGYTF
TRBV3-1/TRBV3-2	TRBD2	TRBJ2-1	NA	TGTGCCAGCAGCCAATATACTACGGGGGGGAATGAGCAGTTCTTC	CASSQYTTGGNEQFF
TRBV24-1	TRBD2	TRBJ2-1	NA	TGTGCCACCAGTGAGCTAGCGGGAGTAAACAATGAGCAGTTCTTC	CATSELAGVNNEQFF
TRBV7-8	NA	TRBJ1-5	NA	TGTGCCAGCAGCCGGGGCCAGAACAATCAGCCCCAGCATTTT	CASSRGQNNQPQHF
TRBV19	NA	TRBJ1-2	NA	TGTGCCAGTAGTATGATCGGGAACTATGGCTACACCTTC	CASSMIGNYGYTF
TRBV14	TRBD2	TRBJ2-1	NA	TGTGCCAGCAGCCAAGTCACACTAGCGGGTAGTAGGGAGCAGTTCTTC	CASSQVTLAGSREQFF
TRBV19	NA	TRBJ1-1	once	TGTGCCAGTAGCCCCTCCGAAAGGGGTCCCTCCGAAGCTTTCTTT	CASSPSERGPSEAFF
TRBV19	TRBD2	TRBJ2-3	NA	TGTGCCAGTAGTATACAAGCGGGGGGCAGGTATACGCAGTATTTT	CASSIQAGGRYTQYF
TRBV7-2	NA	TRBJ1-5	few	TGTGCCAGCAGCTTAGGAGGTCGCATCTATCAGCCCCAGCATTTT	CASSLGGRIYQPQHF
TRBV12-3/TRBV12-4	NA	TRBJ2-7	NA	TGTGCCAGCAGGGATGGACTCTACGAGCAGTACTTC	CASRDGLYEQYF
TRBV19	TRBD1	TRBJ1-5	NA	TGTGCCAGTAGTGTGCAGACAGGGATTCAGCCCCAGCATTTT	CASSVQTGIQPQHF
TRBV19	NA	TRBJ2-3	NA	TGTGCCAGTAGTCTCCAGCGGAGGCCAGATACGCAGTATTTT	CASSLQRRPDTQYF